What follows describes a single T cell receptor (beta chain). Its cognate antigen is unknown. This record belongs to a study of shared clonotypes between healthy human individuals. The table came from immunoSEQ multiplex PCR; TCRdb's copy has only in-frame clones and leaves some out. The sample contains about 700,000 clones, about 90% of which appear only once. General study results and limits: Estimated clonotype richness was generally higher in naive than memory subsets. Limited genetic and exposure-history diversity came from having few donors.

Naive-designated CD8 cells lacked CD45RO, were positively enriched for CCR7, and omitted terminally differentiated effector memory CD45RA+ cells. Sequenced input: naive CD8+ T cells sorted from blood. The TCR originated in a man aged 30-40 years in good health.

This CDR3 reads CASTGLAHLGAYNEQFF. In DNA form, the CDR3 reads TGTGCCAGCACGGGACTAGCCCACCTAGGAGCCTACAATGAGCAGTTCTTC. The V call is TRBV27, the J call TRBJ2-1; TRBD2 matches at 9 bases. Germline V gene lookup returns CDR1 MNHEY and CDR2 SMNVEV (reference sequence). V was clipped by 7 bases and J by 2 bases; unmatched bases: 12. CDR3 size: 17 residues.